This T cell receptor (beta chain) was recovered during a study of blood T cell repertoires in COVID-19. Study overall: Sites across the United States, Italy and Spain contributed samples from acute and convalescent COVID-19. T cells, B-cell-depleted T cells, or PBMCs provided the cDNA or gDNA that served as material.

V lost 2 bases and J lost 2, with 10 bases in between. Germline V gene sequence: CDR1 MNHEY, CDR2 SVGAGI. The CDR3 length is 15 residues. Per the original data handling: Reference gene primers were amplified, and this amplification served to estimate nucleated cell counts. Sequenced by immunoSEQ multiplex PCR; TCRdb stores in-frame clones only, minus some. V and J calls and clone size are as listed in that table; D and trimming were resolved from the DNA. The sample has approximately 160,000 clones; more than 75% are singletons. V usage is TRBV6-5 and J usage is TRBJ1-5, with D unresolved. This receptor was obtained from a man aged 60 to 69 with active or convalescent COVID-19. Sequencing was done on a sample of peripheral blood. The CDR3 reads CASSYGLSGNQPQHF. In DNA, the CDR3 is TGTGCCAGCAGTTACGGACTATCTGGCAATCAGCCCCAGCATTTT.